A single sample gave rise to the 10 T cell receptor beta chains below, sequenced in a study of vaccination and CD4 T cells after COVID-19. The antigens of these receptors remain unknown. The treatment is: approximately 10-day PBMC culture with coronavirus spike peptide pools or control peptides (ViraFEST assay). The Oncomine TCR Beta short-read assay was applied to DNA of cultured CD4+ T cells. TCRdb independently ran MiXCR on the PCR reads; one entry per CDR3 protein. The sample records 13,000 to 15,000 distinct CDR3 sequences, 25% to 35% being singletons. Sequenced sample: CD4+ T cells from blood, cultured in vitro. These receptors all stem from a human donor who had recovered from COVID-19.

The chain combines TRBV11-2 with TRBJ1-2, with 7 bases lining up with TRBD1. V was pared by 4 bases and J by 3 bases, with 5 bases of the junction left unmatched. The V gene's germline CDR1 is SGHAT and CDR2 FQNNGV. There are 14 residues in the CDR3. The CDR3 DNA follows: TGTGCCAGCAGCTCCCTAACAGGGGACTATGGCTACACCTTC. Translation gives CASSSLTGDYGYTF.

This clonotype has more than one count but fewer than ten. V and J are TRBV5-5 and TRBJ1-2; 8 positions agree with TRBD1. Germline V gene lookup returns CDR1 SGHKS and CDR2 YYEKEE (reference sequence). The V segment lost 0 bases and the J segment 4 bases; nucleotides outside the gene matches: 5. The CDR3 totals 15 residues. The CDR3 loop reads CASSLGGQAIYGYTF. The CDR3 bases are TGTGCCAGCAGCTTGGGGGGACAGGCAATCTATGGCTACACCTTC.

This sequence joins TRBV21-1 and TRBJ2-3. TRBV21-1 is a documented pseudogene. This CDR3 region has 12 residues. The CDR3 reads CASTKRRDTQYF. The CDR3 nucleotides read TGTGCCAGCACCAAGAGACGAGATACGCAGTATTTT.

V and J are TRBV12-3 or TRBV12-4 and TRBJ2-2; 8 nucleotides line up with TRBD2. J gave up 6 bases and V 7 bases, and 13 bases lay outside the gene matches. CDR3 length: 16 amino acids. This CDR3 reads CASNRSGTRISGELFF. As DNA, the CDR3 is TGTGCCAGCAACAGAAGCGGGACTAGGATTTCCGGGGAGCTGTTTTTT.

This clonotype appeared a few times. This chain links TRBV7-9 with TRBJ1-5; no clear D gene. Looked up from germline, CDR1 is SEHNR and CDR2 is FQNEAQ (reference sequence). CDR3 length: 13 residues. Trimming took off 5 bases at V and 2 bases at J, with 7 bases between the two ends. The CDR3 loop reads CASSPEGNQPQHF. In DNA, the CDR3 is TGTGCCAGCAGCCCGGAGGGCAATCAGCCCCAGCATTTT.

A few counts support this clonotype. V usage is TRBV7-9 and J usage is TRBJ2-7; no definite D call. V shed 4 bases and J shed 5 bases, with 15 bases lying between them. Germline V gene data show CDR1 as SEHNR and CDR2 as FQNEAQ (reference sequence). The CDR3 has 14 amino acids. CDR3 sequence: CASSSSTKKNEQYF. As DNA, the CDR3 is TGTGCCAGCAGCTCTTCGACAAAAAAGAACGAGCAGTACTTC.

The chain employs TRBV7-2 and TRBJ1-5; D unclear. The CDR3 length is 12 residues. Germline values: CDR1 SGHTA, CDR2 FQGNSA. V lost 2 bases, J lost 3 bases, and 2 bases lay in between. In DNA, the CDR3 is TGTGCCAGCAGCTTATACAATCAGCCCCAGCATTTT. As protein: CASSLYNQPQHF.

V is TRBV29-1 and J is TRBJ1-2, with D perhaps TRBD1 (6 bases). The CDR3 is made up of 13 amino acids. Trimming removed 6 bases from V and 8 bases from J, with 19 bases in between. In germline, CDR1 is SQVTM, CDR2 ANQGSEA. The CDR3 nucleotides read TGCAGCGTCAGAGGATCGGGGGCGGGGGGCTACACCTTC. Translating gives CSVRGSGAGGYTF.

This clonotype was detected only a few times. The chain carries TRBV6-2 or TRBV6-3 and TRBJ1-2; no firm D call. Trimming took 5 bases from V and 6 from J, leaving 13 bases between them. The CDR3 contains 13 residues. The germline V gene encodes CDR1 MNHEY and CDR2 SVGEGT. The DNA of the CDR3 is TGTGCCAGCAGTCGTTCGGGGTCACATGGCTACACCTTC. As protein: CASSRSGSHGYTF.

CDR3 loop: CASVLRGTGELFF. CDR3 sequence (DNA): TGTGCTAGTGTCCTCAGGGGTACCGGGGAGCTGTTTTTT. V gene TRBV12-5 combines with J gene TRBJ2-2; maybe TRBD1 (6 bases). CDR3 length equals 13 residues. The V end lost 7 bases, the J end lost 5 bases, and 11 bases lay between the germline ends. In germline, CDR1 is LGHNT, CDR2 FRNRAP.